This T cell receptor (beta chain) is from a study of cytomegalovirus exposure and HLA in healthy donors. As for the study in general: Out of about 410 genotyped donors, less than 85% belonged to the Caucasian-associated ancestry cluster. Study-wide results and caveats: The classifier reportedly diagnosed cytomegalovirus status with high sensitivity and specificity. The study assumed roughly uniform donor sequencing depth for presence/absence analyses. Fewer N-insertions (relative to the approximately 700-donor mean) were reportedly seen in an Asian-associated ancestry cluster in a later analysis.

The CDR3 is 15 amino acids. V was pared by 3 bases and J by 2 bases, with 11 bases between. Germline CDR1 reads MNHNY; CDR2 reads SVGAGI (reference sequence). On this clone: Its cognate antigen is unknown.

PCR employed 60 Vbeta and 13 Jbeta primers. TCRdb's table, derived via immunoSEQ multiplex PCR, lists solely in-frame clones and lacks some. The repertoire includes about 90,000 clones, 75% to 80% of them detected once, and around 4.3% sits in the top ten. This TCR came from a middle-aged woman in good health and CMV-seropositive. The source material was PBMCs. The chain links TRBV6-6 to TRBJ1-3, with D possibly TRBD1 on 6 matching bases. CDR3 region: CASSYEGVTGNTIYF. As DNA, the CDR3 is TGTGCCAGCAGTTATGAGGGGGTAACTGGAAACACCATATATTTT.